Sequencing of this T cell receptor beta chain was carried out in a study of T cells in Graves' hyperthyroidism and ophthalmopathy. Study outcomes and limitations: Ophthalmopathy was predicted by the model a median of approximately 6 months ahead of onset.

This CDR3 region has 13 residues. Trimming took off 7 bases at V and 5 bases at J, with 11 bases between the two ends. This clonotype was seen ten or more times. The antigen remains undetermined. Amplified regions were TCR beta CDR3 sequences from RNA transcripts. In the first-round RT-PCR of the TCR CDR3, the HTBI primer set was used. TCRdb called the multiplex PCR reads again in MiXCR, with one record for every CDR3 protein. The sample records roughly 100,000 distinct CDR3 sequences, 47% being singletons. Stable Graves' hyperthyroidism denoted no ophthalmopathy progression over 18 months. The receptor comes from a middle-aged man with Graves' hyperthyroidism. The chain uses TRBV12-3 or TRBV12-4 and TRBJ2-2, with TRBD2 as a possible D gene (6 bases). What was sequenced was blood. The CDR3 bases are TGTGCCAGCACCCCCGGGGGAACCGGGGAGCTGTTTTTT. Protein product: CASTPGGTGELFF.